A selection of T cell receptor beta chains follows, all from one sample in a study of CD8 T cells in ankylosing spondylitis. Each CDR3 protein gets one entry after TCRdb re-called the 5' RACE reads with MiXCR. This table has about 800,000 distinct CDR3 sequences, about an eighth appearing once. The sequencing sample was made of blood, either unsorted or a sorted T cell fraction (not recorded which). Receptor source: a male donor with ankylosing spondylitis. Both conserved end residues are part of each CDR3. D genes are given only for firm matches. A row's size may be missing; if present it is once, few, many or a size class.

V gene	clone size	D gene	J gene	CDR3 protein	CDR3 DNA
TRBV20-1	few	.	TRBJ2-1	CSALDYPNEQFF	TGCAGTGCTTTGGACTATCCCAATGAGCAGTTCTTC
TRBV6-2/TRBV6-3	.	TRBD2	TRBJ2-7	CASSIAGLVYEQYF	TGTGCCAGCAGTATTGCCGGACTAGTGTACGAGCAGTACTTC
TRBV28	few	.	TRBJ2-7	CASSIGQGLLEQYF	TGTGCCAGCAGCATCGGACAGGGACTATTGGAGCAGTACTTC
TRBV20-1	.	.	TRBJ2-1	CSAWGGGINEQFF	TGCAGTGCTTGGGGGGGCGGGATCAATGAGCAGTTCTTC
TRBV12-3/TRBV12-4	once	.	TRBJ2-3	CASSLSGADTDTQYF	TGTGCCAGCAGTTTAAGCGGAGCGGACACAGATACGCAGTATTTT
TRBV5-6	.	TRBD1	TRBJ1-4	CASSPGDRFNEKLFF	TGTGCCAGCAGCCCTGGGGACAGGTTTAATGAAAAACTGTTTTTT
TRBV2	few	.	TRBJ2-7	CASIRDLSSYEQYF	TGTGCCAGCATCCGGGACCTGAGCTCCTACGAGCAGTACTTC
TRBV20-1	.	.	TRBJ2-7	CSARDPGREQYF	TGCAGTGCTAGAGATCCAGGGAGGGAGCAGTACTTC
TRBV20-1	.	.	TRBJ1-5	CSAASGFSNQPQHF	TGCAGTGCCGCCTCAGGGTTTAGCAATCAGCCCCAGCATTTT
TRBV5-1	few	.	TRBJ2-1	CASSYGESYNEQFF	TGCGCCAGCAGCTACGGGGAATCCTACAATGAGCAGTTCTTC
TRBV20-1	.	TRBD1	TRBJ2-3	CSARTGRGSTDTQYF	TGCAGTGCTAGGACAGGGAGAGGCTCCACAGATACGCAGTATTTT
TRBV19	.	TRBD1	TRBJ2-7	CASSTSGTGGEQYF	TGTGCCAGTAGTACAAGTGGGACAGGGGGCGAGCAGTACTTC
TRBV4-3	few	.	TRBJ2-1	CASSQGDSIFGHEQFF	TGCGCCAGCAGCCAAGGCGACAGCATCTTTGGGCATGAGCAGTTCTTC
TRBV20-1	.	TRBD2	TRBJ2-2	CSAKTTGTSATGELFF	TGCAGTGCCAAGACCACCGGGACTAGTGCCACCGGGGAGCTGTTTTTT
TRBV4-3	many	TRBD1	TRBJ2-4	CASSQGQGLGAKNIQYF	TGCGCCAGCAGCCAGGGACAGGGTCTGGGAGCCAAAAACATTCAGTACTTC
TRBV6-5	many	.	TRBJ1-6	CASSYSPAPTTPNSPLHF	TGTGCCAGCAGTTACTCACCCGCCCCCACGACGCCTAATTCACCCCTCCACTTT
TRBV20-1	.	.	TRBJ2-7	CSARDPRQNYEQYF	TGCAGTGCTAGAGATCCTAGACAGAACTACGAGCAGTACTTC
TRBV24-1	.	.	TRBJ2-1	CATSDQDVHEQFF	TGTGCCACCAGTGACCAGGACGTTCATGAGCAGTTCTTC
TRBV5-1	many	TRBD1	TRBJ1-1	CASSFGQGNTEAFF	TGCGCCAGCAGCTTCGGACAGGGTAACACTGAAGCTTTCTTT
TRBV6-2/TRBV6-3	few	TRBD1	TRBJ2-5	CASSYDRGLTQYF	TGTGCCAGCAGTTACGACAGGGGACTGACCCAGTACTTC
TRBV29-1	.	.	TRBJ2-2	CSVYQGAGAGELFF	TGCAGCGTTTATCAGGGGGCGGGGGCCGGGGAGCTGTTTTTT
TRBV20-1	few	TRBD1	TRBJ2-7	CSASWDRGYEQYF	TGCAGTGCTAGTTGGGACAGGGGCTACGAGCAGTACTTC
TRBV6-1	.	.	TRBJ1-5	CASRRQINQPQHF	TGTGCCAGCCGTCGACAGATCAATCAGCCCCAGCATTTT
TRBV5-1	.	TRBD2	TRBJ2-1	CASSTGTMVTYEQFF	TGCGCCAGCAGCACCGGGACTATGGTGACGTATGAGCAGTTCTTC
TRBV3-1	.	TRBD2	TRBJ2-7	CASSPWLVASGGAGEQYF	TGTGCCAGCAGCCCATGGCTGGTAGCTAGCGGGGGGGCCGGAGAGCAGTACTTC
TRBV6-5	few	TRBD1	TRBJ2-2	CASRTGVRAGELFF	TGTGCCAGCAGGACAGGGGTTAGGGCCGGGGAGCTGTTTTTT
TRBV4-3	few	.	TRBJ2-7	CASSQDLAGGEQYF	TGCGCCAGCAGCCAAGATCTAGCAGGAGGCGAGCAGTACTTC
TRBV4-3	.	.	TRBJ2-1	CASSQDVGGKQFF	TGCGCCAGCAGCCAAGATGTGGGGGGTAAGCAGTTCTTC
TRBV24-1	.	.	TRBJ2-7	CATSDSGSGRYEQYF	TGTGCCACCAGTGATTCGGGTAGCGGTAGATACGAGCAGTACTTC